This T cell receptor (beta chain) was identified during a study of blood T cell repertoires in COVID-19. With V trimmed by 3 bases and J by 1 base, 6 bases remained unmatched. The germline V gene has CDR1 SSHAT and CDR2 FNYEAQ (reference sequence). This CDR3 is 15 amino acids long. TCRdb's table, derived via immunoSEQ multiplex PCR, lists solely in-frame clones and lacks some. Among roughly 570,000 clones listed, 70% to 90% were seen once. The V and J genes are TRBV7-7 and TRBJ2-7, with 7 positions matching TRBD1. The receptor comes from a woman aged 45-65 years with COVID-19, enrolled during active disease. The sample comprised peripheral blood. In nucleotides, the CDR3 is TGTGCCAGCAGCTTTTCCTTGACAGGGTCCTACGAGCAGTACTTC. Translation gives CASSFSLTGSYEQYF.